These 14 T cell receptor beta chains originate from one sample sequenced in a study of T cells in localized non-small cell lung cancer. Assay: immunoSEQ multiplex PCR; the TCRdb copy retains only in-frame clones and omits some. The sample lists about 77,000 clones; more than 75% were seen once. The source material was peripheral blood, sampled before any cancer treatment. The receptors derive from a woman aged 35 to 70 with stage I squamous cell lung carcinoma.

The chain carries TRBV7-3 and TRBJ1-1; possibly TRBD1 for D (6 bases). From germline, CDR1 is SGHTA and CDR2 FQGTGA. The CDR3 extends over 13 amino acids. Trimming took off 5 bases at V and 7 bases at J, with 14 bases between the two ends. The DNA for the CDR3 is TGTGCCAGCAGCGTGAATGTACAGGGTGAAGCTTTCTTT. Its translation: CASSVNVQGEAFF.

In DNA form, the CDR3 reads TGTGCCAGCAGTGAAGACAGGGTCTACAATGAGCAGTTCTTC. The encoded protein is CASSEDRVYNEQFF. The J gene is TRBJ2-1, the V gene TRBV6-1, with D maybe TRBD1 (6 bases). CDR1 and CDR2 (germline): MNHNS, SASEGT. The V and J ends lost 1 base and 3 bases respectively, with 7 bases between them. The CDR3 has 14 residues.

The chain carries TRBV5-1 and TRBJ2-3; 10 nucleotides agree with TRBD1. This CDR3 spans 16 amino acids. Per germline, CDR1 SGHRS and CDR2 YFSETQ. V shed 3 bases and J 5 bases; nucleotides not matched to a gene: 9. CDR3 sequence reads: CASSSSGTGVVDTQYF. In DNA form, the CDR3 reads TGCGCCAGCAGCTCGTCCGGGACAGGGGTTGTAGATACGCAGTATTTT.

The J gene is TRBJ2-5, the V gene TRBV15; 7 bases are a match to TRBD2. V gave up 0 bases and J gave up 0 bases; unmatched junction bases: 1. CDR1 LNHNV and CDR2 YYDKDF come from the germline V gene (reference sequence). The CDR3 loop spans 15 amino acids. The CDR3 DNA is TGTGCCACCAGCAGAGAGGGAGGGAACCAAGAGACCCAGTACTTC. Translating it yields CATSREGGNQETQYF.

The rearrangement joins TRBV11-2 to TRBJ2-1; 9 nucleotides align to TRBD1. Germline V gene lookup returns CDR1 SGHAT and CDR2 FQNNGV. This CDR3 is 15 amino acids long. V shed 1 base and J 6 bases; nucleotides not matched to a gene: 4. The CDR3 spells CASSLAGQGSNEQFF. The DNA for the CDR3 is TGTGCCAGCAGCTTAGCCGGACAGGGGAGCAATGAGCAGTTCTTC.

This clone was seen a single time. The chain couples TRBV13 to TRBJ1-1; D gene unclear. CDR1 and CDR2 (germline): PRHDT, FYEKMQ (reference sequence). Trimming shortened V by 0 bases and J by 1 base, and 15 bases separated the two germline ends. The CDR3 loop spans 17 amino acids. The CDR3 nucleotides are TGTGCCAGCAGCTTAGGCGGTGGTTGGGCGGGGAACACTGAAGCTTTCTTT. Translation: CASSLGGGWAGNTEAFF.

The rearrangement joins TRBV19 to TRBJ1-2; D not resolved. The CDR3 runs to 12 residues. Germline assignment: CDR1 LNHDA and CDR2 SQIVND (reference sequence). Trimming took off 10 bases at V and 5 bases at J, with 14 bases between the two ends. As DNA, the CDR3 is TGTGCCACCCGAGCCGTTAATTATGGCTACACCTTC. Translated, it gives CATRAVNYGYTF.

The V gene is TRBV2, the J gene TRBJ1-2; D is undetermined. V was pared by 4 bases and J by 2 bases, with 8 bases between. The length of the CDR3 is 13 residues. The V gene's germline CDR1 is SNHLY and CDR2 FYNNEI. In nucleotides, the CDR3 is TGTGCCAGCAGTGGGACGGAAAACTATGGCTACACCTTC. Translating gives CASSGTENYGYTF. The full variable domain, rest sourced from reference TRBV2 and TRBJ1-2, is EPEVTQTPSHQVTQMGQEVILRCVPISNHLYFYWYRQILGQKVEFLVSFYNNEISEKSEIFDDQFSVERPDGSNFTLKIRSTKLEDSAMYFCASSGTENYGYTFGSGTRLTVV.

The CDR3 reads CASSVEPWTEAFF. The CDR3, as DNA: TGTGCCAGCAGCGTAGAGCCCTGGACTGAAGCTTTCTTT. The rearrangement links TRBV9 to TRBJ1-1; D not resolved. Trimming cost V 0 bases and J 5 bases, with 8 bases left between them. Germline V CDR1 and CDR2: SGDLS, YYNGEE. This CDR3 region has 13 residues.

CDR3 nucleotide sequence: TGTGCCAGCTCACCACCGCGCAGTACGGACGAGCAGTACTTC. Its translation: CASSPPRSTDEQYF. J is TRBJ2-7 and V is TRBV18; D not resolved. This CDR3 spans 14 amino acids. Germline V gene data show CDR1 as KGHSH and CDR2 as LQKENI. Trimming removed 0 bases at V and 5 bases at J, with 11 bases between.

This rearrangement joins TRBV6-1 to TRBJ2-7; D remains ambiguous. This CDR3 is 14 amino acids long. Germline lookup yields CDR1 MNHNS and CDR2 SASEGT. Trimming removed 3 bases at V and 1 base at J, with 10 bases between. The CDR3 here is CASSEWRFSYEQYF. CDR3 nucleotide sequence: TGTGCCAGCAGTGAGTGGCGGTTTTCCTACGAGCAGTACTTC.

The chain couples TRBV30 to TRBJ2-2; the match to TRBD1 covers 8 bases. The CDR3 length is 16 residues. Germline CDR1 reads GTSNPN; CDR2 reads SVGIG (reference sequence). V trimming: 3 bases; J trimming: 6 bases; junction bases outside the gene matches: 12. CDR3 sequence reads: CAWSTIGDRMAGELFF. The CDR3, as DNA: TGTGCCTGGAGCACGATTGGGGACAGGATGGCCGGGGAGCTGTTTTTT.

The V gene is TRBV29-1, the J gene TRBJ1-4; 10 bases agree with TRBD1. The CDR3 is 16 amino acids. CDR1 SQVTM and CDR2 ANQGSEA come from the germline V gene. V shed 4 bases, J shed 8 bases, and the junction held 13 bases outside the gene matches. The CDR3: CSVANPGTGDGEKLFF. In DNA, the CDR3 is TGCAGCGTTGCCAACCCAGGGACAGGGGACGGAGAAAAACTGTTTTTT.

This chain uses TRBV6-5 with TRBJ2-7, with D possibly matching TRBD2 (6 bases). The germline gives CDR1 MNHEY, CDR2 SVGAGI. V lost 7 bases and J lost 6, with 13 bases in between. This CDR3 contains 12 residues. CDR3 loop: CASTETSGEQYF. CDR3 bases: TGTGCCAGCACTGAGACTAGTGGCGAGCAGTACTTC.